This passage covers 13 T cell receptor beta chains from one sample sequenced in a study of shared clonotypes between healthy human individuals. TCRdb keeps only in-frame clones here, not all; method: immunoSEQ multiplex PCR. Here the sample spans some 1.5 million clones, 95% to 97% being singletons. Material for sequencing was naive CD4+ T cells sorted from blood. Subset indicated: CD45RA+ positively selected. The receptor source for this set is a man aged 25 to 45 in good health.

The rearrangement uses TRBV2 and TRBJ2-1; D gene uncertain. CDR3 length equals 15 residues. Germline V lookup: CDR1 SNHLY, CDR2 FYNNEI. V lost 4 bases to trimming and J lost 1 base, with 11 bases between them. The CDR3 nucleotides are TGTGCCAGCAGTGTCCGACAAGGATCCTACAATGAGCAGTTCTTC. Amino acid sequence: CASSVRQGSYNEQFF.

The chain employs TRBV5-6 and TRBJ2-7, with D possibly TRBD2 on 6 matching bases. Germline loops: CDR1 SGHDT, CDR2 YYEEEE. Trimming pared 4 bases from V and 0 bases from J, leaving 14 bases between. The CDR3 is 15 residues long. CDR3: CASSLWGESSYEQYF. CDR3 bases: TGTGCCAGCAGCCTATGGGGGGAGAGCTCCTACGAGCAGTACTTC.

This chain uses TRBV21-1 with TRBJ1-1; the D call TRBD1 from the table was never checked on the DNA. TRBV21-1 is labeled a pseudogene. The CDR3 has 16 amino acids. The CDR3 region has the DNA TGTGCCAGCAGCAAAGCTACCCCAGGGCTGAACACTGAAGCTTTCTTT. Its translation is CASSKATPGLNTEAFF.

The chain recombines TRBV12-5 with TRBJ2-1, with 7 bases fitting TRBD1. The CDR3 has 14 amino acids. J gave up 8 bases and V 1 base, and 5 bases lay outside the gene matches. Germline loops: CDR1 LGHNT, CDR2 FRNRAP. The CDR3 region has the DNA TGTGCTAGTGGTTTGGGGATCGACAGGGATGAGCAGTTCTTC. Translated: CASGLGIDRDEQFF.

This chain links TRBV4-1 with TRBJ1-2, with D perhaps matching TRBD1 (5 bases). Per germline, CDR1 MGHRA and CDR2 YSYEKL. The CDR3 runs to 15 residues. The V end lost 0 bases, the J end lost 8 bases, and 16 bases lay between the germline ends. CDR3 DNA sequence: TGCGCCAGCAGCCAAGAAGGGTGGGGGGGTGAAGGCTACACCTTC. Amino acid sequence: CASSQEGWGGEGYTF.

This rearrangement joins TRBV12-5 to TRBJ2-1, with 10 bases identical to TRBD2. Germline lookup yields CDR1 LGHNT and CDR2 FRNRAP. The CDR3 contains 19 residues. Trimming took 4 bases from V and 2 from J; bases not matched to a gene: 14. The CDR3 sequence is CASGSYGLAGVLTYNEQFF. The CDR3 DNA follows: TGTGCTAGTGGTTCCTATGGGCTAGCGGGAGTCTTAACCTACAATGAGCAGTTCTTC.

This clone was detected only once. The gene calls are TRBV18 and TRBJ1-4; no clear D gene. This CDR3 has 13 amino acids. Trimming removed 3 bases at V and 8 bases at J, with 10 bases between. The germline V gene has CDR1 KGHSH and CDR2 LQKENI. Here the CDR3 reads CASSPGRVEKLFF. Written as DNA, the CDR3 is TGTGCCAGCTCACCGGGCCGCGTAGAAAAACTGTTTTTT.

The chain's CDR3 is CASSPTGRDEQYF. DNA for the CDR3: TGTGCCAGCAGCCCTACCGGGAGAGACGAGCAGTACTTC. The rearrangement uses TRBV14 and TRBJ2-7, with TRBD2 as a possible D gene (6 bases). Trimming removed 4 bases at V and 5 bases at J, with 12 bases between. The CDR3 has 13 residues. The germline gives CDR1 SGHDN, CDR2 FVKESK.

The V and J genes are TRBV5-1 and TRBJ2-3; the D is unclear. Germline values: CDR1 SGHRS, CDR2 YFSETQ. V lost 2 bases to trimming and J lost 4 bases, with 11 bases between them. CDR3 size: 14 residues. This CDR3 is CASSFPSGPDTQYF. For the CDR3, the DNA is TGCGCCAGCAGCTTCCCCTCCGGGCCAGATACGCAGTATTTT. Based on the CDR3 plus reference TRBV5-1 and TRBJ2-3, the full variable domain is KAGVTQTPRYLIKTRGQQVTLSCSPISGHRSVSWYQQTPGQGLQFLFEYFSETQRNKGNFPGRFSGRQFSNSRSEMNVSTLELGDSALYLCASSFPSGPDTQYFGPGTRLTVL.

The chain links TRBV5-1 to TRBJ2-7, with 7 bases identical to TRBD1. The CDR3 runs 16 residues. V lost 1 base, J lost 0 bases, and 7 bases stayed unmatched. Germline lookup yields CDR1 SGHRS and CDR2 YFSETQ. CDR3 in DNA: TGCGCCAGCAGCTTGCCGGGACAGAAACCCTCCTACGAGCAGTACTTC. Translating it yields CASSLPGQKPSYEQYF.

The V call is TRBV5-1, the J call TRBJ2-7, with 7 positions matching TRBD1. Germline V gene sequence: CDR1 SGHRS, CDR2 YFSETQ. The junction had 7 bases not matched to a gene; V was cut back by 0 bases and J by 1 base. The CDR3 loop spans 16 amino acids. The DNA for the CDR3 is TGCGCCAGCAGCTTGGGCGCCGCAGGGGGATCCTACGAGCAGTACTTC. This sequence encodes CASSLGAAGGSYEQYF.

The rearrangement joins TRBV15 to TRBJ2-7; D may be TRBD2 (6 bases). This CDR3 contains 16 residues. V dropped 5 bases and J dropped 0 bases, with 17 bases sitting between them. Germline CDR1 and CDR2: LNHNV and YYDKDF (reference sequence). CDR3 loop: CATSPFYGGVSYEQYF. The CDR3 region has the DNA TGTGCCACCAGCCCCTTCTACGGCGGGGTCTCCTACGAGCAGTACTTC.

Points on this clone: The same CDR3 is also encoded by other DNA sequences in this sample. This chain joins TRBV15 and TRBJ1-2, with TRBD1 matching over 7 bases. The CDR3 is made up of 14 amino acids. The germline CDR1 and CDR2 sequences are LNHNV and YYDKDF (reference sequence). J lost 3 bases, V lost 5 bases, and 6 bases had no gene match. The CDR3 DNA reads as TGTGCCACCAGCGGACGGACAGGAGACTATGGCTACACCTTC. This codes for CATSGRTGDYGYTF.